The rows below give T cell receptor beta chains drawn from one sample of a study of identical twins' blood T cells. TCRdb re-called the 5' RACE reads with MiXCR, one entry per CDR3 protein. This table holds roughly 380,000 distinct CDR3 sequences, about 28% found once. The sequenced sample was PBMCs. Source of these receptors: a woman aged 18 to 49 in good health. Each CDR3 is given with its conserved first and last residue. Fields, in order: D gene, J gene, clone size, V gene, CDR3 protein, CDR3 DNA. A D gene is named only where the DNA matches it firmly. The size field is filled for only some rows; it gives once, few, many or a size class.

d_gene: NA
j_gene: TRBJ2-1
abundance: NA
v_gene: TRBV6-2/TRBV6-3
CDR3aa: CASSYWQYNEQFF
CDR3nt: TGTGCCAGCAGTTACTGGCAGTACAATGAGCAGTTCTTC

d_gene: NA
j_gene: TRBJ2-1
abundance: NA
v_gene: TRBV11-3
CDR3aa: CASSLDLTDKSYNEQFF
CDR3nt: TGTGCCAGCAGCTTAGATCTAACGGACAAGAGCTACAATGAGCAGTTCTTC

d_gene: TRBD1
j_gene: TRBJ1-2
abundance: NA
v_gene: TRBV5-6
CDR3aa: CASSPQGAGGYTF
CDR3nt: TGTGCCAGCAGCCCACAGGGGGCAGGTGGCTACACCTTC

d_gene: NA
j_gene: TRBJ1-1
abundance: NA
v_gene: TRBV11-2
CDR3aa: CASSLGARYTEAFF
CDR3nt: TGTGCCAGCAGCTTGGGGGCCAGGTACACTGAAGCTTTCTTT

d_gene: TRBD1
j_gene: TRBJ1-6
abundance: NA
v_gene: TRBV9
CDR3aa: CASSPGPGQGLTPLHF
CDR3nt: TGTGCCAGCAGTCCTGGACCTGGACAGGGTTTAACACCCCTCCACTTT

d_gene: TRBD1
j_gene: TRBJ1-2
abundance: NA
v_gene: TRBV12-3/TRBV12-4
CDR3aa: CASRMGTVVYGYTF
CDR3nt: TGTGCCAGCAGGATGGGGACAGTTGTCTATGGCTACACCTTC

d_gene: NA
j_gene: TRBJ2-1
abundance: NA
v_gene: TRBV5-1
CDR3aa: CASSIGGLNYNEQFF
CDR3nt: TGCGCCAGCAGCATTGGGGGACTTAACTACAATGAGCAGTTCTTC

d_gene: NA
j_gene: TRBJ1-2
abundance: NA
v_gene: TRBV11-2
CDR3aa: CASSLGTGERFYGYTF
CDR3nt: TGTGCCAGCAGCTTAGGTACGGGCGAAAGGTTCTATGGCTACACCTTC

d_gene: TRBD1
j_gene: TRBJ2-7
abundance: NA
v_gene: TRBV12-3/TRBV12-4
CDR3aa: CASSPGTGVIEQYF
CDR3nt: TGTGCCAGCAGTCCCGGGACAGGGGTGATCGAGCAGTACTTC

d_gene: NA
j_gene: TRBJ1-1
abundance: NA
v_gene: TRBV5-6
CDR3aa: CASLLKGLGTETFF
CDR3nt: TGTGCCAGCCTCCTGAAGGGGCTCGGCACTGAAACTTTCTTT

d_gene: TRBD1
j_gene: TRBJ1-4
abundance: NA
v_gene: TRBV27
CDR3aa: CASSSGGTGSGEKLFF
CDR3nt: TGTGCCAGCAGCTCCGGTGGGACAGGGTCAGGAGAAAAACTGTTTTTT

d_gene: TRBD2
j_gene: TRBJ2-1
abundance: NA
v_gene: TRBV5-1
CDR3aa: CASSLVAGGVNEQFF
CDR3nt: TGCGCCAGCAGCTTGGTAGCGGGAGGAGTGAATGAGCAGTTCTTC

d_gene: NA
j_gene: TRBJ1-1
abundance: NA
v_gene: TRBV5-1
CDR3aa: CASSLDGANTEAFF
CDR3nt: TGCGCCAGCAGCTTGGATGGGGCAAACACTGAAGCTTTCTTT

d_gene: NA
j_gene: TRBJ2-1
abundance: NA
v_gene: TRBV5-6
CDR3aa: CASSLFAGYNEQFF
CDR3nt: TGTGCCAGCAGCTTGTTCGCGGGCTACAATGAGCAGTTCTTC

d_gene: NA
j_gene: TRBJ1-6
abundance: NA
v_gene: TRBV20-1
CDR3aa: CSASGGANNSPLHF
CDR3nt: TGCAGTGCCTCTGGGGGGGCTAATAATTCACCCCTCCACTTT

d_gene: NA
j_gene: TRBJ2-7
abundance: NA
v_gene: TRBV12-3/TRBV12-4
CDR3aa: CASSLARREEQYF
CDR3nt: TGTGCCAGCAGTTTAGCGCGGAGGGAAGAGCAGTACTTC

d_gene: NA
j_gene: TRBJ2-7
abundance: NA
v_gene: TRBV3-1
CDR3aa: CASSRNLGTSRSSYEQYF
CDR3nt: TGTGCCAGCAGCCGGAACCTAGGGACTTCAAGGAGCTCCTACGAGCAGTACTTC

d_gene: NA
j_gene: TRBJ1-2
abundance: few
v_gene: TRBV11-2
CDR3aa: CASRDPGGPNNYGYTF
CDR3nt: TGTGCCAGCAGGGACCCGGGGGGCCCAAACAACTATGGCTACACCTTC

d_gene: NA
j_gene: TRBJ1-1
abundance: few
v_gene: TRBV27
CDR3aa: CASSPVTAPNTEAFF
CDR3nt: TGTGCCAGCAGTCCCGTGACAGCGCCGAACACTGAAGCTTTCTTT

d_gene: NA
j_gene: TRBJ2-7
abundance: NA
v_gene: TRBV6-2/TRBV6-3
CDR3aa: CASSYSTGQPSYEQYF
CDR3nt: TGTGCCAGCAGTTACTCAACCGGCCAACCCTCCTACGAGCAGTACTTC

d_gene: NA
j_gene: TRBJ2-7
abundance: NA
v_gene: TRBV10-3
CDR3aa: CATAWTATYEQYF
CDR3nt: TGTGCCACCGCATGGACAGCCACCTACGAGCAGTACTTC

d_gene: NA
j_gene: TRBJ2-1
abundance: NA
v_gene: TRBV27
CDR3aa: CASSDPNNEQFF
CDR3nt: TGTGCCAGCAGCGACCCAAACAATGAGCAGTTCTTC

d_gene: NA
j_gene: TRBJ2-7
abundance: few
v_gene: TRBV29-1
CDR3aa: CSVWSYEQYF
CDR3nt: TGCAGCGTGTGGAGCTACGAGCAGTACTTC

d_gene: NA
j_gene: TRBJ1-6
abundance: few
v_gene: TRBV29-1
CDR3aa: CSGQLIPPLHF
CDR3nt: TGCAGCGGCCAACTAATCCCACCCCTCCACTTT

d_gene: TRBD2
j_gene: TRBJ2-3
abundance: NA
v_gene: TRBV15
CDR3aa: CATSREAGGYTDTQYF
CDR3nt: TGTGCCACCAGCAGAGAAGCGGGGGGTTACACAGATACGCAGTATTTT

d_gene: NA
j_gene: TRBJ2-2
abundance: few
v_gene: TRBV29-1
CDR3aa: CSVDLRGETGELFF
CDR3nt: TGCAGCGTTGACCTCAGGGGAGAGACCGGGGAGCTGTTTTTT

d_gene: NA
j_gene: TRBJ1-2
abundance: NA
v_gene: TRBV5-1
CDR3aa: CASSLESGTLPYGYTF
CDR3nt: TGCGCCAGCAGCTTGGAAAGCGGGACACTTCCCTATGGCTACACCTTC

d_gene: TRBD1
j_gene: TRBJ1-3
abundance: NA
v_gene: TRBV6-5
CDR3aa: CASSYSDRAGNTIYF
CDR3nt: TGTGCCAGCAGTTACTCGGACAGGGCCGGAAACACCATATATTTT

d_gene: NA
j_gene: TRBJ2-1
abundance: few
v_gene: TRBV11-2
CDR3aa: CASSLVTGPYNEQFF
CDR3nt: TGTGCCAGCAGCTTAGTGACGGGACCGTACAATGAGCAGTTCTTC

d_gene: NA
j_gene: TRBJ1-2
abundance: many
v_gene: TRBV2
CDR3aa: CASSDITYGYTF
CDR3nt: TGTGCCAGCAGTGACATAACCTATGGCTACACCTTC

d_gene: NA
j_gene: TRBJ1-3
abundance: NA
v_gene: TRBV6-6
CDR3aa: CASSFTAGEAGNTIYF
CDR3nt: TGTGCCAGCAGTTTTACGGCTGGAGAGGCTGGAAACACCATATATTTT

d_gene: NA
j_gene: TRBJ1-2
abundance: NA
v_gene: TRBV30
CDR3aa: CAWSGTVHYTF
CDR3nt: TGTGCCTGGAGTGGAACAGTTCATTACACCTTC

d_gene: TRBD2
j_gene: TRBJ2-1
abundance: few
v_gene: TRBV24-1
CDR3aa: CATSDPGTSGRAIDEQFF
CDR3nt: TGTGCCACCAGTGACCCTGGGACTAGCGGGAGGGCCATCGATGAGCAGTTCTTC

d_gene: NA
j_gene: TRBJ1-5
abundance: many
v_gene: TRBV10-1
CDR3aa: CASSVGRNNQPQHF
CDR3nt: TGCGCCAGCAGTGTCGGCAGAAACAATCAGCCCCAGCATTTT

d_gene: NA
j_gene: TRBJ2-2
abundance: many
v_gene: TRBV20-1
CDR3aa: CSARARWNTGELFF
CDR3nt: TGCAGTGCTAGAGCCCGATGGAACACCGGGGAGCTGTTTTTT

d_gene: NA
j_gene: TRBJ2-3
abundance: NA
v_gene: TRBV20-1
CDR3aa: CSAPDRGVGTDTQYF
CDR3nt: TGCAGTGCTCCAGATCGCGGGGTTGGCACAGATACGCAGTATTTT

d_gene: NA
j_gene: TRBJ2-4
abundance: few
v_gene: TRBV5-4
CDR3aa: CASSLGTVSLAKNIQYF
CDR3nt: TGTGCCAGCAGCTTGGGGACGGTCTCCCTAGCCAAAAACATTCAGTACTTC

d_gene: NA
j_gene: TRBJ2-7
abundance: few
v_gene: TRBV20-1
CDR3aa: CSARVGSASYEQYF
CDR3nt: TGCAGTGCTAGAGTTGGGAGTGCCTCCTACGAGCAGTACTTC

d_gene: NA
j_gene: TRBJ1-1
abundance: NA
v_gene: TRBV20-1
CDR3aa: CSTTGFAVNTEAFF
CDR3nt: TGCAGTACTACCGGCTTTGCAGTCAACACTGAAGCTTTCTTT

d_gene: TRBD1
j_gene: TRBJ2-7
abundance: many
v_gene: TRBV6-6
CDR3aa: CASSSGTGTYEQYF
CDR3nt: TGTGCCAGCAGCTCCGGGACAGGGACCTACGAGCAGTACTTC

d_gene: NA
j_gene: TRBJ2-1
abundance: few
v_gene: TRBV11-2
CDR3aa: CASRLRGGEQFF
CDR3nt: TGTGCCAGCAGACTGAGGGGAGGTGAGCAGTTCTTC

d_gene: NA
j_gene: TRBJ1-1
abundance: NA
v_gene: TRBV3-1
CDR3aa: CASSALGSEETEAFF
CDR3nt: TGTGCCAGCAGTGCCCTTGGCAGTGAGGAGACTGAAGCTTTCTTT

d_gene: NA
j_gene: TRBJ1-2
abundance: few
v_gene: TRBV20-1
CDR3aa: CSARDPGGYYGYTF
CDR3nt: TGCAGTGCTAGAGATCCCGGGGGGTACTATGGCTACACCTTC

d_gene: TRBD1
j_gene: TRBJ1-5
abundance: NA
v_gene: TRBV4-2
CDR3aa: CASSLGTGLNQPQHF
CDR3nt: TGTGCCAGCAGCCTAGGGACAGGTCTCAATCAGCCCCAGCATTTT

d_gene: NA
j_gene: TRBJ2-7
abundance: NA
v_gene: TRBV11-2
CDR3aa: CASSSQFGQGTSEQCF
CDR3nt: NA

d_gene: NA
j_gene: TRBJ1-2
abundance: many
v_gene: TRBV6-2/TRBV6-3
CDR3aa: CASSSGSVYGYTF
CDR3nt: TGTGCCAGCAGTTCCGGTTCAGTCTATGGCTACACCTTC

d_gene: NA
j_gene: TRBJ1-2
abundance: NA
v_gene: TRBV7-2
CDR3aa: CASSLGQAGHTF
CDR3nt: TGTGCCAGCAGCTTAGGTCAGGCAGGCCACACCTTC

d_gene: TRBD1
j_gene: TRBJ2-3
abundance: NA
v_gene: TRBV20-1
CDR3aa: CSARDGGQGTDTQYF
CDR3nt: TGCAGTGCTAGAGATGGGGGACAGGGAACAGATACGCAGTATTTT

d_gene: NA
j_gene: TRBJ1-3
abundance: many
v_gene: TRBV20-1
CDR3aa: CSASGPGTLGNTIYF
CDR3nt: TGCAGTGCTAGTGGTCCCGGGACACTCGGAAACACCATATATTTT

d_gene: TRBD1
j_gene: TRBJ2-6
abundance: few
v_gene: TRBV2
CDR3aa: CASSRDRVSSNVLTF
CDR3nt: TGTGCCAGCAGCCGAGACAGGGTCTCGTCCAACGTCCTGACTTTC

d_gene: NA
j_gene: TRBJ1-6
abundance: few
v_gene: TRBV6-5
CDR3aa: CASSYSEPISYNSPLHF
CDR3nt: TGTGCCAGCAGTTACTCGGAACCGATCTCCTATAATTCACCCCTCCACTTT

d_gene: NA
j_gene: TRBJ1-2
abundance: few
v_gene: TRBV29-1
CDR3aa: CSVPGQDGYTF
CDR3nt: TGCAGCGTTCCGGGCCAAGATGGCTACACCTTC

d_gene: NA
j_gene: TRBJ1-5
abundance: NA
v_gene: TRBV7-2
CDR3aa: CASSWGGGSNQPQHF
CDR3nt: TGTGCCAGCAGTTGGGGGGGCGGGAGCAATCAGCCCCAGCATTTT

d_gene: NA
j_gene: TRBJ2-7
abundance: NA
v_gene: TRBV7-9
CDR3aa: CASSPLRSDYASYEQYF
CDR3nt: TGTGCCAGCAGCCCTTTACGGTCGGACTACGCTTCCTACGAGCAGTACTTC

d_gene: NA
j_gene: TRBJ1-1
abundance: NA
v_gene: TRBV5-4
CDR3aa: CASSLEGTIFEAFF
CDR3nt: TGTGCCAGCAGCTTGGAGGGTACCATCTTTGAAGCTTTCTTT

d_gene: NA
j_gene: TRBJ1-4
abundance: few
v_gene: TRBV3-1
CDR3aa: CASSQEGSRHEKLFF
CDR3nt: TGTGCCAGCAGCCAAGAGGGATCGCGTCATGAAAAACTGTTTTTT

d_gene: TRBD1
j_gene: TRBJ1-1
abundance: NA
v_gene: TRBV9
CDR3aa: CASNSRDRLNTEAFF
CDR3nt: TGTGCCAGCAACTCACGGGACAGGTTGAACACTGAAGCTTTCTTT

d_gene: NA
j_gene: TRBJ2-7
abundance: NA
v_gene: TRBV5-1
CDR3aa: CASSLAFEELSEQYF
CDR3nt: TGCGCCAGCAGCTTGGCCTTCGAGGAACTGAGCGAGCAGTACTTC

d_gene: NA
j_gene: TRBJ1-1
abundance: few
v_gene: TRBV7-9
CDR3aa: CASSWPGKDTEAFF
CDR3nt: TGTGCCAGCAGCTGGCCCGGTAAGGACACTGAAGCTTTCTTT

d_gene: TRBD1
j_gene: TRBJ1-3
abundance: NA
v_gene: TRBV20-1
CDR3aa: CSARPRQGPGNTIYF
CDR3nt: TGCAGTGCTAGACCCCGACAGGGCCCTGGAAACACCATATATTTT